These T cell receptor beta chains were read from a single sample in a study of cytomegalovirus exposure and HLA in healthy donors. Profiled with immunoSEQ multiplex PCR; TCRdb holds only in-frame clones, not every one. Here the sample spans approximately 38,000 clones, 60% to 70% being singletons. Sequencing was carried out using PBMCs. The receptors here all came from a middle-aged man in good health and CMV-seropositive. Each CDR3 is given with its conserved first and last residue.

CASSIKGQGAREQYF	TRBJ2-7	TRBV19
CASSLQGINQPQHF	TRBJ1-5	TRBV6-5
CASSYGASYNSPLHF	TRBJ1-6	TRBV6-5
CASAAGEWNSPLHF	TRBJ1-6	TRBV6-1
CASSSGQDTGELFF	TRBJ2-2	TRBV27
CASSLTRKSSNEQFF	TRBJ2-1	TRBV5-4
CASSLSGQGLYEQYF	TRBJ2-7	TRBV18
CASSLQGPPNSPLHF	TRBJ1-6	TRBV7-2
CASSEGTGSSYEQYF	TRBJ2-7	TRBV6-1
CASRRGSNQPQHF	TRBJ1-5	TRBV2
CASSQPDRGVAGELFF	TRBJ2-2	TRBV4-1
CASSQQGPGANVLTF	TRBJ2-6	TRBV6-6
CASSARGAAGRNYGYTF	TRBJ1-2	TRBV6-1
CASRQYRVQNQPQHF	TRBJ1-5	TRBV6-1
CASSQDRVRETQYF	TRBJ2-5	TRBV4-3
CASSPPPGGANIQYF	TRBJ2-4	TRBV18